This T cell receptor (beta chain) comes out of a study of T cell repertoires in cytomegalovirus infection. Study-level information: Signatures in public TCR beta sequences pointed to both CMV infection and matching HLA type.

Whole-study findings and limits: Public TCR beta family frequency separated CMV-and-HLA carriers, including in an independent cohort. HLA-C-restricted TCR beta clonotypes specific for CMV led the ex vivo response.

This clonotype was seen a few times. The antigen remains undetermined. V was cut by 0 bases and J by 0 bases, with 17 bases left in between. Germline V CDR1 and CDR2: LGHDT, YNNKEL (reference sequence). CDR3 length: 18 amino acids. TCRdb re-called the reads with MiXCR, one entry per CDR3 protein. Of around 440,000 distinct CDR3 sequences listed, about 11% were seen once; the top ten hold roughly 10%. This sequence was found in a human donor in good health (CMV status not recorded). Some clones in this sample may be carry-over from other donors' samples. Sequenced material: PBMCs. The chain employs TRBV3-1 and TRBJ2-5; D possibly corresponds to TRBD2 (7 bases). The CDR3 loop is CASSQEMGGGGYQETQYF. As DNA, the CDR3 is TGTGCCAGCAGCCAAGAGATGGGAGGGGGGGGGTACCAAGAGACCCAGTACTTC.